This entry is about one T cell receptor beta chain. Looked up from germline, CDR1 is SGHTA and CDR2 is FQGNSA. V lost 2 bases to trimming and J lost 3 bases, with 8 bases between them. The CDR3 consists of 13 residues. Original processing methods: The authors estimated nucleated cell counts from reference gene primer amplification. Measured with immunoSEQ multiplex PCR; TCRdb has only the in-frame clones, and not every one. Clone size and the V and J calls come from that table; the DNA yielded D and trimming. Found here are roughly 130,000 clones, roughly 84% of them singletons; the top ten hold approximately 9%. These data are taken from a study of blood T cell repertoires in COVID-19.

The sequenced material came from peripheral blood. This TCR was recovered from a man under 40 with COVID-19, enrolled during active disease. V gene TRBV7-2 combines with J gene TRBJ2-7; D remains unclear. The chain's CDR3 is CASSLNSIYEQYF. In DNA form, the CDR3 reads TGTGCCAGCAGCTTAAACAGCATCTACGAGCAGTACTTC.